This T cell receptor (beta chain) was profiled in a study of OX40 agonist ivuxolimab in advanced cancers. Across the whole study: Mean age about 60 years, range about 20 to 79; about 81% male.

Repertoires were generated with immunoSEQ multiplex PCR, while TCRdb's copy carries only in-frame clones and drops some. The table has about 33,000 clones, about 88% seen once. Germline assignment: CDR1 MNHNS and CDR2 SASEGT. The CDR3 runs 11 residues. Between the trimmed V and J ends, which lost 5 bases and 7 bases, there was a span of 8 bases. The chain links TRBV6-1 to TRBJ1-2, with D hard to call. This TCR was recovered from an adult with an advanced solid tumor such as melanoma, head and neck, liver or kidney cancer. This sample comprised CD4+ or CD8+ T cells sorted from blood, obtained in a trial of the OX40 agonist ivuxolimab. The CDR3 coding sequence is TGTGCCAGCAGTTCTCTACGTGGCTACACCTTC. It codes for CASSSLRGYTF.